This TCR beta chain derives from a study of cytomegalovirus exposure and HLA in healthy donors. Study-level findings and limits: It was only CMV serostatus that was available as immune exposure information.

In the PCR, 60 Vbeta and 13 Jbeta primers were used. This table comes from immunoSEQ multiplex PCR, and its TCRdb copy is limited to in-frame clones, with some not included. The repertoire has 150,000 to 200,000 clones, approximately 79% of them found once; the top ten carry around 7%. Turning to this clone: Its antigen is unidentified.

The source is a man aged 40-49 years in good health and CMV-seropositive. The sequencing input was PBMCs.

The CDR3 sequence: CASSFGRDTQYF. The CDR3 DNA reads as TGCGCCAGCAGCTTCGGTCGGGATACGCAGTATTTT. The chain combines TRBV5-1 with TRBJ2-3, with D unresolved. V lost 2 bases, J lost 6 bases, and 7 bases lay in between. The CDR3 spans 12 residues. CDR1 and CDR2 from the germline V gene are SGHRS and YFSETQ.